This T cell receptor beta chain was captured in a study of T-cell reconstitution after alpha-beta-depleted transplantation in children. There are a few counts of this clonotype. What it binds is not known. Preparing the TCRbeta library involved the use of unique molecular identifiers. TCRdb processed the PCR reads anew with MiXCR; each CDR3 protein has one entry. Among 600,000 to 800,000 distinct CDR3 sequences listed, around 13% were seen once. Study-wide results and limits: In some patients, recipient T cells and intrathymic progenitors surviving conditioning explained high day-60 diversity. Diversity and T-cell counts at one year after transplant derived mostly from new T cells. Alpha-beta T cells about two months after transplant reportedly derived from several hundred expanded graft clones.

The V gene end was trimmed by 3 bases and the J gene end by 2 bases; junction bases not matched to a gene: 6. The CDR3 runs 15 residues. CDR1 and CDR2 from the germline V gene are MDHEN and SYDVKM. The V call is TRBV28, the J call TRBJ2-7; TRBD1 matches 8 bases. This TCR came from a girl aged 2 to 9 with congenital amegakaryocytic thrombocytopenia, due to receive a stem cell transplant. Sample: PBMCs, taken before TCRalphabeta/CD19-depleted stem cell transplant. This chain's CDR3 is CASSFFSDRAYEQYF. In DNA form, the CDR3 reads TGTGCCAGCAGTTTTTTCTCGGACAGGGCCTACGAGCAGTACTTC. Drawing the rest from reference TRBV28 and TRBJ2-7, the complete variable domain is DVKVTQSSRYLVKRTGEKVFLECVQDMDHENMFWYRQDPGLGLRLIYFSYDVKMKEKGDIPEGYSVSREKKERFSLILESASTNQTSMYLCASSFFSDRAYEQYFGPGTRLTVT.